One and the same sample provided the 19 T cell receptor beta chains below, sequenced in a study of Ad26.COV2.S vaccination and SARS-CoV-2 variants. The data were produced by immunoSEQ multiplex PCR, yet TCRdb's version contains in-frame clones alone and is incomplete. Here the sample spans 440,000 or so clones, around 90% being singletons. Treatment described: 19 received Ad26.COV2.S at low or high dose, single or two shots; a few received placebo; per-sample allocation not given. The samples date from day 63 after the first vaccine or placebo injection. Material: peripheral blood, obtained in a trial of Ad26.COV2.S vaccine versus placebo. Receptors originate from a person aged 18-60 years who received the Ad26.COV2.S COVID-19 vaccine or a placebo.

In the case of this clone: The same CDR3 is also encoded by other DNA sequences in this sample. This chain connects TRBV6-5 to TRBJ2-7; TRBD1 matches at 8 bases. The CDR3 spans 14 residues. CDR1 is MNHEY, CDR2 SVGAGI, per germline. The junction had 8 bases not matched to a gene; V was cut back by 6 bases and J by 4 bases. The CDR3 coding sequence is TGTGCCAGCAGACCAGGACAGGGATCTTACGAGCAGTACTTC. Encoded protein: CASRPGQGSYEQYF.

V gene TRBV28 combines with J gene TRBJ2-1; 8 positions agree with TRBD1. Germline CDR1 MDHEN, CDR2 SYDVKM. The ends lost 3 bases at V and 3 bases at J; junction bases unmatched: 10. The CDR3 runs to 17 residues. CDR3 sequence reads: CASSFNRGKWDYNEQFF. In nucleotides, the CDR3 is TGTGCCAGCAGTTTTAACAGGGGGAAGTGGGACTACAATGAGCAGTTCTTC.

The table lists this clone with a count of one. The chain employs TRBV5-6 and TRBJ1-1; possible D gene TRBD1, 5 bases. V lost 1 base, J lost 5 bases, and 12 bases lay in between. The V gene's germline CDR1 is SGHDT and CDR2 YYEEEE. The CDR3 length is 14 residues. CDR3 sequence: CASSLQAGKTEAFF. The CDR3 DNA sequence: TGTGCCAGCAGCTTGCAGGCAGGGAAAACTGAAGCTTTCTTT.

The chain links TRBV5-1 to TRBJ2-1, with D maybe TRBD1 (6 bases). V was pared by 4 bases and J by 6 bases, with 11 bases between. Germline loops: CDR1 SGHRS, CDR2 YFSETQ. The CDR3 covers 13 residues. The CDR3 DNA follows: TGCGCCAGCAGCCCGAGGACAGCCAATGAGCAGTTCTTC. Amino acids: CASSPRTANEQFF.

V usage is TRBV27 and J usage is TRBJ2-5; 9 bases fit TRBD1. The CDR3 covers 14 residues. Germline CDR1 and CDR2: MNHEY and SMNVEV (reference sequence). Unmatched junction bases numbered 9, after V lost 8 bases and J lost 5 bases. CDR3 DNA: TGTGCCAGCGCAATCGGGACAGGGAGGGAGACCCAGTACTTC. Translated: CASAIGTGRETQYF.

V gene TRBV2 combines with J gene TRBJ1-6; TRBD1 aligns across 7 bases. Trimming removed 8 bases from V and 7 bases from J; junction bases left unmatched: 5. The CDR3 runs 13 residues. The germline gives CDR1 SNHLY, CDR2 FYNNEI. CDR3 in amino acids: CASYDRVNSPLHF. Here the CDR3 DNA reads TGTGCCAGCTACGACAGGGTAAATTCACCCCTCCACTTT.

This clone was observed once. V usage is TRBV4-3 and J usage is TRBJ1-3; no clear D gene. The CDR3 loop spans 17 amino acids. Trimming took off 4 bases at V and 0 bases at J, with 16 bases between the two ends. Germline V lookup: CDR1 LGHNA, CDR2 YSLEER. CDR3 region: CASSLILGVASGNTIYF. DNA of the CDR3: TGCGCCAGCAGCCTTATCTTAGGAGTAGCCTCTGGAAACACCATATATTTT.

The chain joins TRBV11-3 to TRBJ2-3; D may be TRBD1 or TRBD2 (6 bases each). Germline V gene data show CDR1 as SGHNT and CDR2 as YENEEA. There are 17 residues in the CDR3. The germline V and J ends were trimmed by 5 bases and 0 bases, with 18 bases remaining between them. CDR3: CASSNSGGQSSTDTQYF. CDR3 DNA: TGTGCCAGCAGCAATAGTGGGGGGCAGTCCAGCACAGATACGCAGTATTTT.

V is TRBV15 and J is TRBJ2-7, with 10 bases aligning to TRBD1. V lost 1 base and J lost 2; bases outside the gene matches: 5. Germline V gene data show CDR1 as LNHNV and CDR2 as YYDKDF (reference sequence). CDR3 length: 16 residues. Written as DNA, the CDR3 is TGTGCCACCAGCAGAGTTCGGACAGGGGGAGCCTACGAGCAGTACTTC. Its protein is CATSRVRTGGAYEQYF.

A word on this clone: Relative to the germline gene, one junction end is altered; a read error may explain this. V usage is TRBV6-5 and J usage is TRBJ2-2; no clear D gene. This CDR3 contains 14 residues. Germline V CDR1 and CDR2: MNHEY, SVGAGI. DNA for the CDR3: TGTGCCAGCAGTTACGGTAGCCGCACCGAGGAGCTGTTTTTT. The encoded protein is CASSYGSRTEELFF.

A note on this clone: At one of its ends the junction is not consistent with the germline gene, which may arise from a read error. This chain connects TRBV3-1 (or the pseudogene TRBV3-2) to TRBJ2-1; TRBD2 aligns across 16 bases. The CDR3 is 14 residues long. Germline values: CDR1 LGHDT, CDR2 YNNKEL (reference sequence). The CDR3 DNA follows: TGTGCCAGCAGCCAGGCGGGACTAGCGGGAGGGCGGCTCTTC. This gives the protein CASSQAGLAGGRLF.

This CDR3 is CASSLISHEQYF. The CDR3 region has the DNA TGTGCCAGCAGTTTAATTAGCCACGAGCAGTACTTC. This chain connects TRBV12-3 or TRBV12-4 to TRBJ2-7; D call uncertain. The CDR3 has 12 amino acids. V dropped 2 bases and J dropped 5 bases, with 7 bases sitting between them.

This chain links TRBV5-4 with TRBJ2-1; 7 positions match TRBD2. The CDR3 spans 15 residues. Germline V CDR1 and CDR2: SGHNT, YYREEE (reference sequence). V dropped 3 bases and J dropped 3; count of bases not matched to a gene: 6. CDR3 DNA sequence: TGTGCCAGCAGCTCGAAAGAGCGGGACTACAATGAGCAGTTCTTC. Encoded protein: CASSSKERDYNEQFF.

CDR3 sequence (DNA): TGTGCCAGCAGCCAGAGGGGCGCATATAGCAATCAGCCCCAGCATTTT. It codes for CASSQRGAYSNQPQHF. The J gene is TRBJ1-5, the V gene TRBV3-1 (or the pseudogene TRBV3-2), with a tentative D call TRBD1 (5 bases). Germline CDR1 and CDR2: LGHDT and YNNKEL (reference sequence). This CDR3 has 16 residues. Trimming shortened V by 3 bases and J by 0 bases, and 12 bases separated the two germline ends.

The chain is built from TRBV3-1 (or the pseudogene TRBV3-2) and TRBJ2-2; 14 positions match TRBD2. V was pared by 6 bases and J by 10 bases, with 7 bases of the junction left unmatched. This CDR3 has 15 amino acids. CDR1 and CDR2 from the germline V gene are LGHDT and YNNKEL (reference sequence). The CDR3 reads CASSQGTSGSEELFF. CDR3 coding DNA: TGTGCCAGCAGTCAGGGGACTAGCGGGAGCGAGGAGCTGTTTTTT.

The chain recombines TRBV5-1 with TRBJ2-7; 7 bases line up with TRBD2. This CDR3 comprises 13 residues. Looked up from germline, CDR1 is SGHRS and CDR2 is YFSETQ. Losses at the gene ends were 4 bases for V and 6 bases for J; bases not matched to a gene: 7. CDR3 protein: CASSPGLVPEQYF. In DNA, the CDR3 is TGCGCCAGCAGCCCAGGACTAGTTCCCGAGCAGTACTTC.

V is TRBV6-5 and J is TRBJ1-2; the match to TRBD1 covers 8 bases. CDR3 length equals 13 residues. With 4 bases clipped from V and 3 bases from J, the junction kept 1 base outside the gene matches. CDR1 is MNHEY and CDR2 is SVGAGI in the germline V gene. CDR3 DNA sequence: TGTGCCAGCAGTTGGACAGGGTACTATGGCTACACCTTC. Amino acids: CASSWTGYYGYTF.

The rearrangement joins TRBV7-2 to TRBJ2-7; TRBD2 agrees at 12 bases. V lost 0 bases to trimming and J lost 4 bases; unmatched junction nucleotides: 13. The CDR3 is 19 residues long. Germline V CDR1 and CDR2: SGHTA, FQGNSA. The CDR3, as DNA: TGTGCCAGCAGCTTAGCGCACCCCCGGACTAGCGGGAAAGCTTACGAGCAGTACTTC. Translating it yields CASSLAHPRTSGKAYEQYF. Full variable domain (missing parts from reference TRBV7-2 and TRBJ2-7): GAGVSQSPSNKVTEKGKDVELRCDPISGHTALYWYRQSLGQGLEFLIYFQGNSAPDKSGLPSDRFSAERTGGSVSTLTIQRTQQEDSAVYLCASSLAHPRTSGKAYEQYFGPGTRLTVT.

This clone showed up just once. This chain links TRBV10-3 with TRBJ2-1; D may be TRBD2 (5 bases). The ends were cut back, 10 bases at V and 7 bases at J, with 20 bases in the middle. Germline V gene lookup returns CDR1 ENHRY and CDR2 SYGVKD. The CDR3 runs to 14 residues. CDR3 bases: TGTGCCACCGCGGGTAAGCAGTACGATAATGAGCAGTTCTTC. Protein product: CATAGKQYDNEQFF.